A selection of T cell receptor beta chains follows, all from one sample in a study of radiotherapy plus CTLA-4 blockade in lung cancer. This table comes from immunoSEQ multiplex PCR, and its TCRdb copy is limited to in-frame clones, with some not included. Of 30,000 to 35,000 clones in the sample, 70% are singletons; the top ten hold approximately 4%. The sequenced sample was peripheral blood, obtained from a patient treated with radiotherapy plus ipilimumab. The receptors were gathered from a human donor with non-small cell lung cancer who had stable disease on radiotherapy plus ipilimumab. Each CDR3 is given with its conserved first and last residue. The D gene is left open where the match is weak. Part of the rows lack a size; the others show once, few, many or a class for expanded clones.

D gene,clone size,V gene,J gene,CDR3 DNA,CDR3 protein
-,-,TRBV11-2,TRBJ2-6,TGTGCCAGCAGCCCCGGCCTGGGCGCTGGGGCCAACGTCCTGACTTTC,CASSPGLGAGANVLTF
-,-,TRBV7-6,TRBJ2-5,TGTGCCAGCAGCTTACTACCTTCACAAGAGACCCAGTACTTC,CASSLLPSQETQYF
-,-,TRBV28,TRBJ2-1,TGTGCCAGCAGTTTTTCTTTCGCGGAGACTACTTACAATGAGCAGTTCTTC,CASSFSFAETTYNEQFF
-,-,TRBV13,TRBJ2-3,TGTGCCAGCAGCACCACCCAACCAGATACGCAGTATTTT,CASSTTQPDTQYF
-,-,TRBV6-6,TRBJ2-1,TGTGCCAGCACGAGGCTTGGGGAATACAATGAGCAGTTCTTC,CASTRLGEYNEQFF
-,-,TRBV5-1,TRBJ2-1,TGCGCCAGCAGCTTGGAAGGGCCAGGGGCCTACAATGAGCAGTTCTTC,CASSLEGPGAYNEQFF
TRBD2,-,TRBV7-2,TRBJ2-2,TGTGCCAGCAGCACTGCGGGAGGACCTAGCACCGGGGAGCTGTTTTTT,CASSTAGGPSTGELFF
TRBD2,-,TRBV5-1,TRBJ2-2,TGCGCCAGCAGCTCCCAGGGCGGGAGTGCGGCCGGGGAGCTGTTTTTT,CASSSQGGSAAGELFF
TRBD2,-,TRBV7-3,TRBJ2-1,TGTGCCAGCAGCTTAATGGGGACTAGCGGATACAATGAGCAGTTCTTC,CASSLMGTSGYNEQFF
TRBD2,few,TRBV5-3,TRBJ2-1,TGTGCCAGAAGTTTCCAGCGGGAGCATGAGCAGTTCTTC,CARSFQREHEQFF
-,few,TRBV28,TRBJ1-5,TGTGCCAGCAGTTTCCCCGATCAGCCCCAGCATTTT,CASSFPDQPQHF
-,-,TRBV5-1,TRBJ2-5,TGCGCCAGCAGTAACGGGCCCCAAGAGACCCAGTACTTC,CASSNGPQETQYF
-,-,TRBV19,TRBJ2-5,TGTGCCAGTAGTATAGGACCTCCTCTGGGGGAGACCCAGTACTTC,CASSIGPPLGETQYF
TRBD2,-,TRBV4-2,TRBJ2-2,TGTGCCAGCAGCCAAGGGGCTAGCGGGAGAAAGAACACCGGGGAGCTGTTTTTT,CASSQGASGRKNTGELFF
TRBD1,-,TRBV2,TRBJ2-2,TGTGCCAGCACGGTGATGGTGGGGACAGGGGCCACCGGGGAGCTGTTTTTT,CASTVMVGTGATGELFF
-,-,TRBV7-2,TRBJ2-3,TGTGCCAGCAGCTTACGAATGGATACGCAGTATTTT,CASSLRMDTQYF
TRBD1,-,TRBV7-2,TRBJ2-7,TGTGCCAGCAGCCCGGGGACAGGGGAATCCTACGAGCAGTACTTC,CASSPGTGESYEQYF
-,-,TRBV19,TRBJ1-2,TGTGCCAGTAGTCCCCAGGCCACGAAAGGGTATGGCTACACCTTC,CASSPQATKGYGYTF
TRBD1,-,TRBV6-5,TRBJ1-2,TGTGCCAGCAGCCGGGGACAGGCAGTTGGCTACACCTTC,CASSRGQAVGYTF
-,-,TRBV4-1,TRBJ2-3,TGCGCCAGCAGCCAAGATCGGACAGCCAGCACAGATACGCAGTATTTT,CASSQDRTASTDTQYF
-,-,TRBV7-8,TRBJ2-7,TGTGCCAGCAGCCTTACCTACGAGCAGTACTTC,CASSLTYEQYF
TRBD1,-,TRBV5-5,TRBJ2-2,TGTGCCAGCAGCTCTGGGTGGGGACAGGGGTACACCGGGGAGCTGTTTTTT,CASSSGWGQGYTGELFF
-,-,TRBV29-1,TRBJ2-7,TGCAGCGTTGGACAGCGCTCCTACGAGCAGTACTTC,CSVGQRSYEQYF
TRBD2,-,TRBV18,TRBJ2-2,TGTGCCAGCTCCGAGATGGCTAGCGGGTCCGGGGAGCTGTTTTTT,CASSEMASGSGELFF
-,-,TRBV19,TRBJ2-4,TGTGCCAGTAGTCCGAGGACGGGGTCTATAGGCATTCAGTACTTC,CASSPRTGSIGIQYF
-,few,TRBV19,TRBJ2-3,TGTGCCACCAGGACGGGTAGCACAGATACGCAGTATTTT,CATRTGSTDTQYF
-,few,TRBV20-1,TRBJ2-7,TGCAGTACTGGGGCCGACAGAAGGCAGTACTTC,CSTGADRRQYF